These 29 T cell receptor beta chains came from one sample sequenced in a study of OX40 agonist ivuxolimab in advanced cancers. Profiling relied on immunoSEQ multiplex PCR, and the TCRdb table lists in-frame clones only, not all of them. The sample has 45,000 to 75,000 clones, 82% seen once. Material: CD4+ or CD8+ T cells sorted from blood, obtained in a trial of the OX40 agonist ivuxolimab. Source of these receptors: an adult with an advanced solid tumor such as melanoma, head and neck, liver or kidney cancer.

The chain employs TRBV5-1 and TRBJ2-5; 7 bases are a match to TRBD1. CDR1 and CDR2 from the germline V gene are SGHRS and YFSETQ. The CDR3 spans 16 residues. J gave up 4 bases and V 4 bases, and 13 bases lay outside the gene matches. CDR3 loop: CASSVADGRTGETQYF. DNA for the CDR3: TGCGCCAGCAGCGTCGCTGACGGGCGGACAGGAGAGACCCAGTACTTC.

There are a few counts of this clone. The genes are TRBV27 and TRBJ2-1; 7 nucleotides match TRBD2. Per germline, CDR1 MNHEY and CDR2 SMNVEV (reference sequence). V was pared by 6 bases and J by 0 bases, with 8 bases of the junction left unmatched. The CDR3 has 16 residues. CDR3 protein: CASSSSGVSSYNEQFF. CDR3 nucleotides: TGTGCCAGCAGCTCCAGCGGGGTGAGCTCCTACAATGAGCAGTTCTTC.

Written as DNA, the CDR3 is TGTGCCAGCAGCATGACAGGGGGAGGGCAAGAGACCCAGTACTTC. Amino acids: CASSMTGGGQETQYF. The chain joins TRBV7-2 to TRBJ2-5, with 9 bases lining up with TRBD1. The germline V gene encodes CDR1 SGHTA and CDR2 FQGNSA. The CDR3 consists of 15 residues. V lost 5 bases to trimming and J lost 2 bases; unmatched junction nucleotides: 6. The full variable domain, with the rest looked up from reference TRBV7-2 and TRBJ2-5, is GAGVSQSPSNKVTEKGKDVELRCDPISGHTALYWYRQSLGQGLEFLIYFQGNSAPDKSGLPSDRFSAERTGGSVSTLTIQRTQQEDSAVYLCASSMTGGGQETQYFGPGTRLLVL.

V usage is TRBV19 and J usage is TRBJ2-7; 14 positions match TRBD2. Germline CDR1 LNHDA, CDR2 SQIVND (reference sequence). The V and J ends lost 3 bases and 2 bases, in that order; junction bases with no gene match: 0. The CDR3 runs 15 residues. In DNA form, the CDR3 reads TGTGCCAGTAGTATGGGACTAGCGGGGGCCTACGAGCAGTACTTC. It specifies CASSMGLAGAYEQYF.

The chain links TRBV6-4 to TRBJ2-7; D call uncertain. V lost 2 bases and J 2 bases, leaving 16 bases between the germline ends. CDR3 length: 16 amino acids. Germline V gives CDR1 MRHNA, CDR2 SNTAGT. CDR3 in DNA: TGTGCCAGCAGTGACCCCCAGTTGGCGGAGACCTACGAGCAGTACTTC. Residues: CASSDPQLAETYEQYF.

In its sample, this clone was seen a few times. The chain uses TRBV7-9 and TRBJ1-1; no reliable D call. Germline CDR1 SEHNR, CDR2 FQNEAQ (reference sequence). This CDR3 spans 13 amino acids. With 7 bases removed from V and 0 bases from J, the gap between germline ends came to 9 bases. The CDR3 loop reads CASTQQVNTEAFF. Here the CDR3 DNA reads TGTGCCAGCACACAACAAGTGAACACTGAAGCTTTCTTT.

The gene calls are TRBV9 and TRBJ2-1; D is uncertain. Germline values: CDR1 SGDLS, CDR2 YYNGEE. V lost 1 base, J lost 7 bases, and 9 bases lay in between. The CDR3 has 13 residues. The chain's CDR3 is CASSVRFWNEQFF. CDR3 coding DNA: TGTGCCAGCAGCGTAAGATTTTGGAATGAGCAGTTCTTC. Full variable domain (remainder filled in from reference TRBV9 and TRBJ2-1): DSGVTQTPKHLITATGQRVTLRCSPRSGDLSVYWYQQSLDQGLQFLIQYYNGEERAKGNILERFSAQQFPDLHSELNLSSLELGDSALYFCASSVRFWNEQFFGPGTRLTVL.

This clone occurred once. V is TRBV6-4 and J is TRBJ2-1, with 7 bases that match TRBD2. V trimming: 5 bases; J trimming: 7 bases; junction bases outside the gene matches: 11. Germline assignment: CDR1 MRHNA and CDR2 SNTAGT. The CDR3 loop spans 15 amino acids. The CDR3 reads CASSSERGGFNEQFF. For the CDR3, the DNA is TGTGCCAGCAGTTCCGAGCGGGGTGGGTTTAATGAGCAGTTCTTC.

The V call is TRBV2, the J call TRBJ1-2, with D unclear. The CDR3 consists of 11 residues. Germline lookup yields CDR1 SNHLY and CDR2 FYNNEI. V was cut by 4 bases and J by 6 bases, with 6 bases left in between. Written as DNA, the CDR3 is TGTGCCAGCAGTGCCCTGAATGGCTACACCTTC. It specifies CASSALNGYTF.

This clone is a singleton in its sample. The genes are TRBV30 and TRBJ1-6, with TRBD1 matching 9 bases. This CDR3 has 16 residues. In germline, CDR1 is GTSNPN, CDR2 SVGIG (reference sequence). V dropped 3 bases and J dropped 7; count of bases not matched to a gene: 10. The CDR3 DNA follows: TGTGCCTGGAGCCGCGGGAACAGGGGGCCGAATTCACCCCTCCACTTT. This codes for CAWSRGNRGPNSPLHF.

The chain has TRBV11-2 and TRBJ2-5; 7 bases match TRBD2. The germline V gene has CDR1 SGHAT and CDR2 FQNNGV. The junction had 12 bases not matched to a gene; V was cut back by 4 bases and J by 4 bases. There are 16 residues in the CDR3. The CDR3 loop reads CASSSRTREIIETQYF. The CDR3 coding sequence is TGTGCCAGCAGCTCCCGGACTAGAGAGATCATAGAGACCCAGTACTTC.

The rearrangement links TRBV5-1 to TRBJ1-1; TRBD1 matches 7 bases. The V gene's germline CDR1 is SGHRS and CDR2 YFSETQ. V shed 3 bases, J shed 2 bases, and the junction held 10 bases outside the gene matches. The CDR3 covers 16 residues. The DNA for the CDR3 is TGCGCCAGCAGCTATCGGACAGGAATCGGAAACACTGAAGCTTTCTTT. Its translation is CASSYRTGIGNTEAFF.

The chain employs TRBV4-2 and TRBJ2-1; weak D call: TRBD2 (5 bases). The CDR3 is made up of 16 amino acids. Germline CDR1 and CDR2: LGHNA and YNFKEQ. Trimming took 3 bases from V and 0 from J, leaving 12 bases between them. CDR3 protein: CASSQGGAGSYNEQFF. CDR3 DNA: TGTGCCAGCAGCCAGGGTGGCGCGGGCTCCTACAATGAGCAGTTCTTC.

The chain is built from TRBV11-3 and TRBJ1-1; D gene uncertain. This CDR3 contains 12 residues. Per germline, CDR1 SGHNT and CDR2 YENEEA. Between the trimmed V and J ends, which lost 1 base and 6 bases, there was a span of 6 bases. CDR3 in amino acids: CASSLGQAEAFF. The CDR3 coding sequence is TGTGCCAGCAGCTTAGGGCAGGCTGAAGCTTTCTTT.

The J gene is TRBJ2-7, the V gene TRBV19; 11 bases line up with TRBD1. J lost 7 bases, V lost 3 bases, and 11 bases had no gene match. CDR1 is LNHDA and CDR2 is SQIVND in the germline V gene (reference sequence). CDR3 length equals 16 residues. The CDR3 bases are TGTGCCAGTAGTATGACGACCGGACAGGGGGCGAGAGAGCAGTACTTC. Translation: CASSMTTGQGAREQYF.

This chain links TRBV5-1 with TRBJ2-3; the D gene is possibly TRBD1 (6 bases). Germline V lookup: CDR1 SGHRS, CDR2 YFSETQ. Trimming took off 1 base at V and 4 bases at J, with 10 bases between the two ends. The CDR3 covers 14 residues. The CDR3: CASSLPPGADTQYF. In nucleotides, the CDR3 is TGCGCCAGCAGCTTGCCCCCAGGGGCAGATACGCAGTATTTT.

The rearrangement uses TRBV5-6 and TRBJ2-3; D is possibly TRBD1 or TRBD2 (5 bases each). This CDR3 region has 17 residues. Between the trimmed V and J ends, which lost 5 bases and 4 bases, there was a span of 23 bases. Germline V gene sequence: CDR1 SGHDT, CDR2 YYEEEE. For the CDR3, the DNA is TGTGCCAGCAGACTGACCCCGGGACGCAGGAAGTCAGATACGCAGTATTTT. Protein product: CASRLTPGRRKSDTQYF.

This clone was detected once. This chain links TRBV7-6 with TRBJ1-3; 7 bases agree with TRBD1. Trimming took 8 bases from V and 0 from J; bases not matched to a gene: 4. CDR3 size: 14 residues. The V gene's germline CDR1 is SGHVS and CDR2 FNYEAQ. Here the CDR3 reads CASGDRSSGNTIYF. In DNA, the CDR3 is TGTGCCAGCGGGGACAGATCCTCTGGAAACACCATATATTTT.

The CDR3 DNA follows: TGCGCCAGCAGCGCGTTAGGGACGGAAAAAGCTAACTATGGCTACACCTTC. This gives the protein CASSALGTEKANYGYTF. V and J are TRBV5-1 and TRBJ1-2; D is possibly TRBD1 (5 bases). Germline V CDR1 and CDR2: SGHRS, YFSETQ. This CDR3 is built from 17 residues. The V gene lost 4 bases and the J gene lost 0 bases, with 19 bases spanning the gap.

The gene calls are TRBV5-6 and TRBJ1-3; 9 nucleotides align to TRBD1. The CDR3 covers 16 residues. V was pared by 1 base and J by 2 bases, with 4 bases of the junction left unmatched. Per germline, CDR1 SGHDT and CDR2 YYEEEE. CDR3 residues: CASSLRDRVTGNTIYF. As DNA, the CDR3 is TGTGCCAGCAGCTTGAGGGACAGGGTAACTGGAAACACCATATATTTT.

The CDR3 DNA follows: TGTGCCACAAGCAGAACGAACACTGAAGCTTTCTTT. Amino acids: CATSRTNTEAFF. The chain is built from TRBV6-5 and TRBJ1-1; no definite D call. Germline V gene lookup returns CDR1 MNHEY and CDR2 SVGAGI. Trimming shortened V by 10 bases and J by 1 base, and 10 bases separated the two germline ends. The CDR3 sequence is 12 residues long.

The gene calls are TRBV7-6 and TRBJ2-1; possible D gene TRBD2, 6 bases. Trimming took off 3 bases at V and 4 bases at J, with 10 bases between the two ends. This CDR3 has 14 residues. Germline CDR1 is SGHVS and CDR2 is FNYEAQ. The DNA of the CDR3 is TGTGCCAGCAGCTTGGGACTGTTTTACAATGAGCAGTTCTTC. The encoded protein is CASSLGLFYNEQFF.

There are a few counts of this clone. The chain uses TRBV29-1 and TRBJ2-1; weak D call: TRBD1 (5 bases). The CDR3 runs 12 residues. The germline V gene encodes CDR1 SQVTM and CDR2 ANQGSEA. Trimming removed 4 bases at V and 8 bases at J, with 12 bases between. The CDR3 region is CSVGGRVYEQFF. For the CDR3, the DNA is TGCAGCGTTGGGGGCAGGGTTTATGAGCAGTTCTTC.

CDR3 sequence reads: CASSARTGTTEAFF. The CDR3 DNA is TGTGCCAGCAGTGCCCGGACAGGGACCACTGAAGCTTTCTTT. This chain joins TRBV2 and TRBJ1-1; 8 bases are shared with TRBD1. Germline CDR1 is SNHLY and CDR2 is FYNNEI. The V gene end was trimmed by 4 bases and the J gene end by 4 bases; junction bases not matched to a gene: 5. The CDR3 extends over 14 amino acids. Full variable domain (missing parts from reference TRBV2 and TRBJ1-1): EPEVTQTPSHQVTQMGQEVILRCVPISNHLYFYWYRQILGQKVEFLVSFYNNEISEKSEIFDDQFSVERPDGSNFTLKIRSTKLEDSAMYFCASSARTGTTEAFFGQGTRLTVV.

This clone has only one observation. V and J are TRBV11-3 and TRBJ2-2, with D possibly TRBD1 on 6 matching bases. This CDR3 has 15 amino acids. Trimming removed 5 bases at V and 2 bases at J, with 12 bases between. From germline, CDR1 is SGHNT and CDR2 YENEEA. The chain's CDR3 is CASSTRDTNTGELFF. The CDR3 bases are TGTGCCAGCAGCACCCGGGACACTAACACCGGGGAGCTGTTTTTT.

The chain couples TRBV2 to TRBJ2-2, with 10 bases fitting TRBD2. In germline, CDR1 is SNHLY, CDR2 FYNNEI. V gave up 2 bases and J gave up 6 bases; unmatched junction bases: 6. This CDR3 is 16 amino acids long. In nucleotides, the CDR3 is TGTGCCAGCAGTGAAAGGCTAGCGGGAGTCGCCGGGGAGCTGTTTTTT. Residues: CASSERLAGVAGELFF. Drawing the rest from reference TRBV2 and TRBJ2-2, the complete variable domain is EPEVTQTPSHQVTQMGQEVILRCVPISNHLYFYWYRQILGQKVEFLVSFYNNEISEKSEIFDDQFSVERPDGSNFTLKIRSTKLEDSAMYFCASSERLAGVAGELFFGEGSRLTVL.

The genes are TRBV9 and TRBJ2-2; unclear D gene. V lost 3 bases to trimming and J lost 1 base, with 10 bases between them. Germline lookup yields CDR1 SGDLS and CDR2 YYNGEE. The CDR3 runs to 15 residues. CDR3 DNA: TGTGCCAGCAGCGCCAACCTCGGGAACACCGGGGAGCTGTTTTTT. Translating it yields CASSANLGNTGELFF. The whole variable domain, filled in from reference TRBV9 and TRBJ2-2, reads DSGVTQTPKHLITATGQRVTLRCSPRSGDLSVYWYQQSLDQGLQFLIQYYNGEERAKGNILERFSAQQFPDLHSELNLSSLELGDSALYFCASSANLGNTGELFFGEGSRLTVL.

This clone showed up just once. This chain uses TRBV6-5 with TRBJ2-7, with D hard to call. Trimming removed 3 bases at V and 3 bases at J, with 9 bases between. This CDR3 is 13 amino acids long. Germline V gene sequence: CDR1 MNHEY, CDR2 SVGAGI. This chain's CDR3 is CASSYRAGYEQYF. CDR3 DNA: TGTGCCAGCAGTTATCGCGCCGGCTACGAGCAGTACTTC.

The J gene is TRBJ2-7, the V gene TRBV7-2; the match to TRBD2 covers 7 bases. The V segment lost 5 bases and the J segment 0 bases; nucleotides outside the gene matches: 10. Germline V gene lookup returns CDR1 SGHTA and CDR2 FQGNSA. This CDR3 has 16 residues. The CDR3 bases are TGTGCCAGCAGCCCCAGACTGGGAGGGAGCTCCTACGAGCAGTACTTC. Translation gives CASSPRLGGSSYEQYF.